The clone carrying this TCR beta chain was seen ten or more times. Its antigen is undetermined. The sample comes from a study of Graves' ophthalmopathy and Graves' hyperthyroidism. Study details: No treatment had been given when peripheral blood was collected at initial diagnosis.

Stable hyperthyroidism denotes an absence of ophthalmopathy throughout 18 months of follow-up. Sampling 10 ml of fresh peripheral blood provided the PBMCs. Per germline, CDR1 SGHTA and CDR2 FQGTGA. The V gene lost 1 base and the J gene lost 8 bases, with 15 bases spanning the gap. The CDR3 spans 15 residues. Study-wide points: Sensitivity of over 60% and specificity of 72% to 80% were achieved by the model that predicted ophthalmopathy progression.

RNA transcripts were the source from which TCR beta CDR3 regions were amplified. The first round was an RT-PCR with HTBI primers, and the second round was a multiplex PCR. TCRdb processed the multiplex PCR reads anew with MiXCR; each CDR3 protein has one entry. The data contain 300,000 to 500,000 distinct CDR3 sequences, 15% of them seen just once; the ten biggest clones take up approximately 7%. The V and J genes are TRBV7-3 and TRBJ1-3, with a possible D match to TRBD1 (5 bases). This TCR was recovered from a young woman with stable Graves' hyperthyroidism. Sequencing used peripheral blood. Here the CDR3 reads CASSLNAGGGDTIYF. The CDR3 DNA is TGTGCCAGCAGCTTAAATGCGGGCGGAGGGGACACCATATATTTT. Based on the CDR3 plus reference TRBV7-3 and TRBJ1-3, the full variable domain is GAGVSQTPSNKVTEKGKYVELRCDPISGHTALYWYRQSLGQGPEFLIYFQGTGAADDSGLPNDRFFAVRPEGSVSTLKIQRTERGDSAVYLCASSLNAGGGDTIYFGEGSWLTVV.